This TCR beta chain comes out of a study of blood T cell repertoires in COVID-19. Study information: Specimens from acute and convalescent COVID-19 originated in the United States, Italy and Spain.

Assay: immunoSEQ multiplex PCR; the TCRdb copy retains only in-frame clones and omits some. Among about 100,000 clones listed, about 90% were seen once. Trimming took off 1 base at V and 3 bases at J, with 9 bases between the two ends. CDR3 length: 15 residues. Germline lookup yields CDR1 SGHVS and CDR2 FQNEAQ. The sequencing input was peripheral blood. This receptor was taken from a human donor with active COVID-19. The donor label of this sample is uncertain. V is TRBV7-8 and J is TRBJ2-2; D perhaps matches TRBD2 (6 bases). The CDR3 sequence is CASSLELADTGELFF. In nucleotides, the CDR3 is TGTGCCAGCAGCTTAGAACTAGCTGACACCGGGGAGCTGTTTTTT. Full variable domain (outside the CDR3, taken from reference TRBV7-8 and TRBJ2-2): GAGVSQSPRYKVAKRGQDVALRCDPISGHVSLFWYQQALGQGPEFLTYFQNEAQLDKSGLPSDRFFAERPEGSVSTLKIQRTQQEDSAVYLCASSLELADTGELFFGEGSRLTVL.